The clone carrying this T cell receptor beta chain was recorded many times. Its antigen is still unknown. This CDR3 region has 12 residues. Trimming pared 4 bases from V and 7 bases from J, leaving 13 bases between. The V gene's germline CDR1 is SQVTM and CDR2 ANQGSEA. This sample was included in a study of CD8 T cells in ankylosing spondylitis. TCRdb recomputed calls from the 5' RACE reads with MiXCR, one row per CDR3 protein. The repertoire holds some 800,000 distinct CDR3 sequences, approximately 10% seen once, with under 0.6% in the top ten. The study's findings and limits: Within ankylosing spondylitis blood, a TCR beta motif made up of several highly homologous variants appeared to be characteristic.

The chain combines TRBV29-1 with TRBJ1-2; D ambiguous. The specimen was blood, either unsorted or a sorted T cell fraction (not recorded which). The TCR originated in a male donor with ankylosing spondylitis. CDR3 region: CSVVIGGFGYTF. CDR3 DNA sequence: TGCAGCGTTGTAATCGGTGGTTTTGGCTACACCTTC. The full variable domain, its missing parts supplied by reference TRBV29-1 and TRBJ1-2, is SAVISQKPSRDICQRGTSLTIQCQVDSQVTMMFWYRQQPGQSLTLIATANQGSEATYESGFVIDKFPISRPNLTFSTLTVSNMSPEDSSIYLCSVVIGGFGYTFGSGTRLTVV.